Included here is one T cell receptor beta chain sequence, with context. There is no known antigen for this receptor. There are no base qualities to consult, and no much larger clone falls within one base. The immunoSEQ Assay, a bias-controlled multiplex PCR, was used to amplify TCRbeta CDR3 regions from genomic DNA. As for how the authors treated the data: The number of nucleated cells in each sample was estimated by amplification of reference gene primers within the assay. To quantify the absolute abundance of each unique TCRbeta CDR3 rearrangement, sequence reads were collapsed and filtered. Productive Simpson clonality was computed per sample as the square root of Simpson's diversity index over productive rearrangements. TCRdb took this table from immuneACCESS and kept in-frame rearrangements with V and J called. Such tables lack part of the clones; where checked against another copy, unresolved V genes explain under half of the gap, and the rest is unexplained. V and J calls and clone size are as listed in that table; D and trimming were resolved from the DNA. This sample comprises 80,000 to 95,000 clones, around 90% of them detected only once. Clones ranked in the top ten supply 3% of the sample.

The data were obtained in a study of blood T cell repertoires in COVID-19 (dated by TCRdb to between 2020 and 2021). Looking at the study overall: The collaborator samples originated in the United States, Italy and Spain and spanned the acute and convalescent phases of COVID-19. Samples came from the ongoing ImmuneRACE study (first 160 participants) plus 1,254 subjects from 6 global collaborators. Sample metadata almost always included a de-identified subject ID, COVID-19 status, age in years and sex. Where available, HLA class I and class II types were obtained from metadata supplied by the sample provider rather than from assay-based typing. The material from the prospective study consisted of cDNA or gDNA derived from T cells, B-cell-depleted T cells, or PBMCs. A freely available public database, intended as a resource for researchers studying the immune response to SARS-CoV-2, is where the repertoires were released. Subjects who had been exposed to COVID-19, were actively infected with it, or had recovered from it provided the deeply sampled blood TCRbeta repertoires that made up the dataset. Paper-wide results and their limitations: The quantity of clinical and demographic metadata differed by source and by participant and was supplied without curation.

Each collaborating institution followed its own protocols to collect whole blood in K2EDTA tubes. For TCRbeta analysis, collaborators shipped samples in one of three forms: frozen whole blood, isolated PBMCs, or DNA extracted from either of those sample types. The CDR3 covers 12 residues, taking in both the cysteine and the phenylalanine. Solely the CDR3 DNA is kept, with 36 bases framed from the first base. V is pared back by 4 bases and J by 7 bases, with 11 bases lying between the germline termini. CDR1 and CDR2 were assigned from the germline V gene as SGHDT and YYEEEE. The chain links TRBV5-6 with TRBJ1-1; TRBD1 is a weak D gene call, 6 bases matching. The clonotype originates from a woman aged 50 to 60 with active or convalescent COVID-19. Material: peripheral blood. At the DNA level, the sequence is TGTGCCAGCAGCCTCCTGGACAGTGAAGCTTTCTTT. This yields the protein CASSLLDSEAFF.